This TCR beta chain was observed in a study of beta chain features in type 1 diabetes. V shed 4 bases, J shed 4 bases, and the junction held 3 bases outside the gene matches. The germline gives CDR1 GTSNPN, CDR2 SVGIG (reference sequence). This CDR3 region has 12 residues. The isolated RNA, all of it, was reverse transcribed, so expressed TCRB transcripts were what got sequenced. Assay used: immunoSEQ multiplex PCR; TCRdb lists only in-frame clones, some missing. In the table there are 350,000 to 400,000 clones, approximately 16% of which are singletons. The rearrangement uses TRBV30 and TRBJ1-1; 7 bases fit TRBD1. The clonotype comes from a woman between 18 and 29 years old in good health. Sequencing used naive CD4+ T cells from blood. The CDR3 nucleotides read TGTGCCTGGATCCAGGGGGGCACTGAAGCTTTCTTT. It encodes CAWIQGGTEAFF.